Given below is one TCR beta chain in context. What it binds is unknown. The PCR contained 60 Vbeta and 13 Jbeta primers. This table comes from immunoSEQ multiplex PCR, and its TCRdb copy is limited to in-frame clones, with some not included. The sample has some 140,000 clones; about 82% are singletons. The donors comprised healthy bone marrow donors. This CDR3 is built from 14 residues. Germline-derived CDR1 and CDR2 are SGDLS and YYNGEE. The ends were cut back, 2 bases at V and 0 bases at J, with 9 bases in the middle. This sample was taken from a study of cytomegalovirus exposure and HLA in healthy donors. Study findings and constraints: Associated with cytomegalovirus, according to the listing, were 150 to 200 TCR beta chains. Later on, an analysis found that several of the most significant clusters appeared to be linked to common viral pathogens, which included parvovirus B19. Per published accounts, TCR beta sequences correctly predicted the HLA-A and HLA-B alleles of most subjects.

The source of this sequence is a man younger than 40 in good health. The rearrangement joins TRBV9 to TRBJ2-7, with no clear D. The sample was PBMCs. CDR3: CASSVSGVSYEQYF. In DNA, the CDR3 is TGTGCCAGCAGCGTCTCAGGTGTCTCCTACGAGCAGTACTTC.